Sequencing of this T cell receptor beta chain was carried out in a study of cytotoxic CD8 clonotypes in ibrutinib-treated CLL. Points from the study as a whole: Clonality, elevated at ibrutinib response, dropped back toward baseline at progression.

V gave up 3 bases and J gave up 1 base, with 8 bases separating them. The CDR3 has 14 amino acids. Germline V lookup: CDR1 WNHNN, CDR2 SYGVQD (reference sequence). Note on this clone: The antigen is unknown.

The table came from immunoSEQ multiplex PCR; TCRdb's copy has only in-frame clones and leaves some out. The sample holds roughly 60,000 clones, approximately 75% seen once. This receptor was taken from a human donor with chronic lymphocytic leukemia. The sample here was PBMCs, taken after 12 months of ibrutinib treatment. The rearrangement links TRBV10-1 to TRBJ2-3; tentative D call: TRBD1 (6 bases). The CDR3 DNA is TGCGCCAGCAGTGATCGACAGGGCACAGATACGCAGTATTTT. This translates into CASSDRQGTDTQYF.